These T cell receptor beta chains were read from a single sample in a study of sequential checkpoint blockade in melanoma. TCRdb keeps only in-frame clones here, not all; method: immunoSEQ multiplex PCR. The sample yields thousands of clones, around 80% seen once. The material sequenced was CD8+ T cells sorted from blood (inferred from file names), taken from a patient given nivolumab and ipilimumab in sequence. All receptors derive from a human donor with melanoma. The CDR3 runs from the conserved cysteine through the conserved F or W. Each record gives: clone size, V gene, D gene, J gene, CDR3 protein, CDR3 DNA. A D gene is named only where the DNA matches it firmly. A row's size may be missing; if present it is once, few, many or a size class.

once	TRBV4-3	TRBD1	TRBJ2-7	CASSHAGTGDYEQYF	TGCGCCAGCAGCCACGCCGGGACAGGGGACTACGAGCAGTACTTC
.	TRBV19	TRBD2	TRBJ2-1	CASSSGGDYNEQFF	TGTGCCAGTTCTAGCGGGGGGGACTACAATGAGCAGTTCTTC
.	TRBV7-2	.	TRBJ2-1	CASSFPPGLPTYNEQFF	TGTGCCAGCAGCTTCCCCCCGGGATTGCCTACCTACAATGAGCAGTTCTTC
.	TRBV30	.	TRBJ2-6	CAWRFGVTGANVLTF	TGTGCCTGGAGATTCGGGGTAACTGGGGCCAACGTCCTGACTTTC
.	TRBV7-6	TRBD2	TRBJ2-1	CASSAHAGGPREQFF	TGTGCCAGCAGCGCCCACGCGGGAGGGCCACGTGAGCAGTTCTTC
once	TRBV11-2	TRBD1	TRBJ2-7	CASTRDRGYLYEQYF	TGTGCCAGCACCAGGGACAGGGGGTACCTCTACGAGCAGTACTTC
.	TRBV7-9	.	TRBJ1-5	CASSLPGHNQPQHF	TGTGCCAGCAGCCTTCCGGGACACAATCAGCCCCAGCATTTT
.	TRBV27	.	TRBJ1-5	CASSFRQTNQPQHF	TGTGCCAGCAGTTTCCGACAGACCAATCAGCCCCAGCATTTT
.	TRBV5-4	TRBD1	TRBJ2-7	CASSSGQTYEQYF	TGTGCCAGCAGCTCGGGACAGACCTACGAGCAGTACTTC
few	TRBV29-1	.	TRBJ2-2	CSVEREQDYGELFF	TGCAGCGTTGAGAGAGAACAGGATTACGGGGAGCTGTTTTTT
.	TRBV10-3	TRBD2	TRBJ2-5	CAISEADSGGPQRETQYF	TGTGCCATCAGTGAGGCCGATAGCGGGGGCCCCCAGCGGGAGACCCAGTACTTC
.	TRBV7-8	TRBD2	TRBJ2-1	CASSFPRKLAGGGGEQFF	TGTGCCAGCAGCTTTCCCCGGAAACTAGCGGGAGGCGGGGGTGAGCAGTTCTTC
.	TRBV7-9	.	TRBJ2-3	CASSQSLGGVDTQYF	TGTGCCAGCAGCCAAAGCCTCGGCGGGGTAGATACGCAGTATTTT
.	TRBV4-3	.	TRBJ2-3	CASSQGGRLEFPDTQYF	TGCGCCAGCAGCCAAGGAGGGCGACTGGAGTTTCCAGATACGCAGTATTTT
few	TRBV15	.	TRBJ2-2	CATSRDATNTGELFF	TGTGCCACCAGCAGAGACGCGACGAACACCGGGGAGCTGTTTTTT
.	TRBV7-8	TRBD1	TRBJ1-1	CASSLEGTGFIGAFF	TGTGCCAGCAGCTTAGAGGGGACAGGGTTTATCGGAGCTTTCTTT
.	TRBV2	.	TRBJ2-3	CASSLWRTDTQYF	TGTGCCAGCAGCCTTTGGCGCACAGATACGCAGTATTTT
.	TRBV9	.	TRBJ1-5	CASSVGGFSNQPQHF	TGTGCCAGCAGCGTAGGAGGCTTTAGCAATCAGCCCCAGCATTTT
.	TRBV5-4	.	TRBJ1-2	CASSGGSYGYTF	TGTGCCAGCAGCGGGGGGAGCTATGGCTACACCTTC
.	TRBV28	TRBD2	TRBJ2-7	CASSLSGRPLYEQYF	TGTGCCAGCAGCCTTAGCGGGAGGCCTCTCTACGAGCAGTACTTC
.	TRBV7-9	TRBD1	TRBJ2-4	CASSLAPGQGENIQYF	TGTGCCAGCAGCTTAGCGCCGGGACAGGGGGAAAACATTCAGTACTTC
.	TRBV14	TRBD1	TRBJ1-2	CASSHDRDGYTF	TGTGCCAGCAGTCACGACAGGGATGGCTACACCTTC
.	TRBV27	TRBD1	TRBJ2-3	CASSLDRDGTDTQYF	TGTGCCAGCAGTTTAGACAGGGACGGCACAGATACGCAGTATTTT
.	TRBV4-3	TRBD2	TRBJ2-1	CASSDRAGGDYNEQFF	TGCGCCAGCAGCGATCGAGCGGGAGGTGACTACAATGAGCAGTTCTTC
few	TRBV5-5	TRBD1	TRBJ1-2	CASSFMGSGGRNGYTF	TGTGCCAGCAGCTTCATGGGGTCAGGGGGACGGAATGGCTACACCTTC
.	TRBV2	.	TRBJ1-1	CASSDRGLDQYTEAFF	TGTGCCAGCAGTGATCGGGGGTTGGATCAGTACACTGAAGCTTTCTTT
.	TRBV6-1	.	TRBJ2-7	CASSVGTYYEQYF	TGTGCCAGCAGTGTTGGGACATACTACGAGCAGTACTTC
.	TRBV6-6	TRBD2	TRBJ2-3	CASSWTSGVIDTQYF	TGTGCCAGCAGTTGGACTAGCGGGGTGATAGATACGCAGTATTTT
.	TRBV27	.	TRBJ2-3	CASKRGYTDTQYF	TGTGCCAGCAAACGGGGGTACACAGATACGCAGTATTTT
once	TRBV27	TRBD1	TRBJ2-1	CASSLSGTGLNEQFF	TGTGCCAGCAGTTTATCGGGGACAGGGTTAAATGAGCAGTTCTTC
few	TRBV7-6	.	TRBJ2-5	CASSPAGPGAQETQYF	TGTGCCAGCAGCCCAGCGGGGCCAGGGGCCCAAGAGACCCAGTACTTC
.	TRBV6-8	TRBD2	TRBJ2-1	CASSAYSGIRTYNEQFF	TGTGCCAGCAGTGCATATAGCGGGATACGGACCTACAATGAGCAGTTCTTC